This TCR beta chain appears in the sequencing data of a study of CXCR3-negative and CXCR3-positive naive CD8 T cells. A note on this clonotype: Its antigen is not identified.

It was by 5' RACE with UMI labels that the TRB cDNA libraries were prepared. From the 5' RACE reads, TCRdb lists one entry per CDR3 protein and no DNA. Recorded for this sample: some 110,000 distinct CDR3 sequences. General study points: A higher hydrophobicity marked the TRB CDR3s of CXCR3-positive naive cells versus CXCR3-negative naive cells. The majority of assays used fresh PBMCs, and CXCR3 expression partially decreased after cryopreservation.

Sample: naive CXCR3+ CD8+ T cells from blood. This sample's subset: CD45RO-CCR7+CD27+CD95- naive CD8+ T cells expressing CXCR3 (TNR3+). The clonotype comes from a human donor in good health. Some clones in this sample may be carry-over from other donors' samples.

The CDR3 sequence: CASRAYIGRGYTF. V and J are TRBV28 and TRBJ1-2. Looked up from germline, CDR1 is MDHEN and CDR2 is SYDVKM. The CDR3 is 13 residues long.